Here is one T cell receptor beta chain with its context. Its antigen is unknown. Per-base quality was not reported, and no clone a single base away is much larger than it. The donors were healthy, HIV-negative adults with no recently reported acute infections or vaccinations. All donors were Caucasian adults living in Nashville, Tennessee, USA. CD4+ T cells were enriched by magnetic negative selection, after which naive cells were positively selected on CD45RA and the negative fraction was taken as the memory subset. Blood was collected by leukapheresis, and PBMCs were isolated by Ficoll-Histopaque density gradient centrifugation and then cryopreserved in liquid nitrogen vapor phase. Analytical flow cytometry was used to check the purity and quantity of every magnetically sorted T cell population. Genomic DNA was isolated from each sorted fraction and quantified by UV absorbance on a Nanodrop 2000c.

These data come from a study of shared clonotypes between healthy human individuals (dated by TCRdb to about 2020). About the study as a whole: A few men and two women, aged 18 to 49 years, made up the cohort. To estimate repertoire size and how much clonotypes are shared between individuals, the study performed deep sequencing of blood TCR repertoires from a handful of healthy adults. Per donor, three plates each were used for CD4 naive and CD4 memory, two for CD8 naive, and one for CD8 memory. Per donor, leukapheresis produced somewhere between about 0.85 and 8.9 billion PBMCs. Libraries were prepared and TCR repertoires were sequenced by different laboratories using diverse techniques, in order to increase sequencing depth and limit assay-specific biases. The research as a whole found: Rarefaction of sorted-subset datasets indicated incomplete sequencing despite the large sequencing depth. Compared with non-shared clonotypes, clonotypes shared by all four sorted-subset donors had higher generation probabilities. When a handful of donors were compared, the shared fraction of clonotypes was around 5% for naive CD4, about 4% for naive CD8, more than 2% for memory CD4, and roughly 0.4% for memory CD8. Estimated clonotype richness was generally larger for naive than for memory subsets. Based on pairwise subsampling, the degree of clonotype sharing among donors was expected to be affected by sequencing depth. Sampling was restricted to blood, and TCR repertoires in tissue are likely to differ from TCR repertoires in blood. Because the study included only a small number of donors, the genetic and exposure-history diversity represented was limited.

Using the deep immunoSEQ assay, multiplex PCR amplified TCR CDR3 regions from genomic DNA. Genomic DNA extracted from each cell subset was distributed evenly over all wells of several immunoSEQ 96-well plates, and each plate served as one replicate. Each replicate PCR for sorted subsets received about 180 ng genomic DNA, equal to about 30,000 T cell genomes. Purified libraries were measured with a Qubit 3.0 fluorometer, size-checked on a Bioanalyzer 2100, and measured again with the KAPA Library Quantification kit. Every immunoSEQ 96-well plate was sequenced on a dedicated single-read 150-cycle Illumina NextSeq 550 flow cell. As for how the authors treated the data: The immunoSEQ output contained only junctional sequences without quality scores, so filtering could not match that applied to full-length reads. To assign V/J genes and CDR3, sequences were annotated against IMGT germline references using PyIR, a Python wrapper for IgBLAST v1.9. Any read was removed if the V/J assignment was weak (E-value above 1e-6), the CDR3 was missing, or the read contained stop codons, out-of-frame junctions, or ambiguous translated residues. V3J clonotypes were defined as sequences sharing an identical inferred V gene, J gene, and CDR3 amino acid sequence. To compute the percentage overlap between repertoires, the number of shared unique clonotypes was divided by the size of the smaller repertoire. Repertoire richness was assessed with RTK rarefaction, the Chao1 estimator, and Recon v2.1 estimates of unobserved clonotypes. For all TCRbeta clonotypes obtained by the gDNA method from a few donors, generation probabilities were computed with OLGA. TCRdb provides this immuneACCESS table in a form limited to in-frame rearrangements. Some clones are lacking; in checked studies, under half of them reflect an unresolved V gene, and why the rest are absent is not known. D and trimming come from the DNA, and the V and J calls and clone size come from that table. The sample yields about 1.4 million clones; more than 95% were counted once. More than 0.9% of the sample is in the top ten clones.

Sequencing input: naive CD4+ T cells sorted from blood. What this sample's cell subset or site label stands for: CD45RA+ positively selected. The TCR was taken from a man aged 25 to 45 in good health.

In nucleotides, the sequence is TGTGCCAGCAGCTTTGGGGGTCGGGCCCAGCATTTT. This sequence encodes CASSFGGRAQHF. The chain is made from TRBV5-6 and TRBJ1-5, and the D gene may be TRBD1, 5 bases matching. Measured from the cysteine to the phenylalanine, the CDR3 is 12 residues long. Kept here is only the CDR3 DNA, which spans 36 bases and is read in frame from base 1. Cut back by 2 bases and 11 bases, the V and J ends lie 11 bases apart. CDR1 and CDR2 are drawn from the germline V gene: SGHDT, YYEEEE.